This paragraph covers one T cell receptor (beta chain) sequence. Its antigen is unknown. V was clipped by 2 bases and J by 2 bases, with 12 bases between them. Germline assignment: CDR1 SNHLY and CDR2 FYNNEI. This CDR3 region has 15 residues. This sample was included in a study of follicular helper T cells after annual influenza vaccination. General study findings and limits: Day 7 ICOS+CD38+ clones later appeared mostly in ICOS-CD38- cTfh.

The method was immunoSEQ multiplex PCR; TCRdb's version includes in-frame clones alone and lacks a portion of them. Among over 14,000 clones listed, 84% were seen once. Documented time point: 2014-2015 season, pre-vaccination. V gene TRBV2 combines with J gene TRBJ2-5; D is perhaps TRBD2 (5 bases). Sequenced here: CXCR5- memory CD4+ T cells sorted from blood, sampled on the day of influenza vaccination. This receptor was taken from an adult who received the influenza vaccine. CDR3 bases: TGTGCCAGCAGTGAAACGGACCGGGGACAAGAGACCCAGTACTTC. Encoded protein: CASSETDRGQETQYF.